This is a list of T cell receptor beta chains from one sample in a study of shared clonotypes between healthy human individuals. Libraries were prepared by immunoSEQ multiplex PCR; TCRdb keeps only in-frame clonotypes and omits some of them. The sample shows hundreds of thousands of clones, roughly 80% of them seen only once. Sequenced: PBMCs. Source of these receptors: a woman in her thirties or forties in good health. Some clones in this sample may be carry-over from other donors' samples. CDR3s include the opening cysteine and the closing phenylalanine or tryptophan. A D gene is named only where the DNA matches it firmly. Size is omitted from some rows. Given values are once, few, many or a class for expanded clones.

>TRBV19|-|-|TRBJ1-5
TGTGCCCGTAGTTCCTATAACGGAGACGGGTATAGCAATCAGCCCCAGCATTTT
CARSSYNGDGYSNQPQHF
>TRBV27|TRBD1|-|TRBJ2-3
TGTGCCAGCAGTTTAAGGGGACCCCGGACAGGGTGGCCAGATACGCAGTATTTT
CASSLRGPRTGWPDTQYF
>TRBV7-3|TRBD2|-|TRBJ2-1
TGTGCCAGCAGCCCCAGGACTAGCGGTTACAATGAGCAGTTCTTC
CASSPRTSGYNEQFF
>TRBV29-1|TRBD1|-|TRBJ2-1
TGCAGCGTCGATGGGACAGACTCCTACAATGAGCAGTTCTTC
CSVDGTDSYNEQFF
>TRBV5-4|TRBD1|-|TRBJ1-4
TGTGCCAGCAGCCATAGGACAGGGCTAGTAGTTAATGAAAAACTGTTTTTT
CASSHRTGLVVNEKLFF
>TRBV6-5|-|-|TRBJ2-2
TGTGCCAGCAGGCAGGCGGTGATCACCGGGGAGCTGTTTTTT
CASRQAVITGELFF
>TRBV21-1|-|once|TRBJ2-1
TGTGCCAGCAGCAAAGATGGGCGGGAGGCCACGGATGAGCAGTTCTTC
CASSKDGREATDEQFF
>TRBV29-1|-|-|TRBJ2-3
TGCAGCGTTGGTGCGGGATTGATGGCAGATACGCAGTATTTT
CSVGAGLMADTQYF
>TRBV28|-|-|TRBJ2-2
TGTGCCAGCCGTAACCTAGGAGTAATTCGGGGGGAGCTGTTTTTT
CASRNLGVIRGELFF
>TRBV7-2|TRBD2|-|TRBJ2-3
TGTGCCAGCAGCGGGACTAGCGGGAGGATTCGGACGCAGTATTTT
CASSGTSGRIRTQYF
>TRBV4-1|-|-|TRBJ2-5
TGCGCCAGCAGCCAAACACATGGTGGAGAGACCCAGTACTTC
CASSQTHGGETQYF
>TRBV4-1|-|few|TRBJ2-1
TGCGCCAGCAGCCAAACTCACGAGGTAGCCTACAATGAGCAGTTCTTC
CASSQTHEVAYNEQFF
>TRBV5-1|-|-|TRBJ2-1
TGCGCCAGCAGCTTGGTCACAGGGCCGTACAATGAGCAGTTCTTC
CASSLVTGPYNEQFF
>TRBV10-3|-|-|TRBJ1-2
TGTGCCATCAGTGAGTCCGAGAACCAAAATGGCTACACCTTC
CAISESENQNGYTF
>TRBV4-2|-|-|TRBJ2-6
TGTGCCAGCGGATCAGGGGTGGCTGGGGCCAACGTCCTGACTTTC
CASGSGVAGANVLTF
>TRBV19|-|-|TRBJ1-2
TGTGCCAGTACCTCTAAGGGGGTCAGGTATGGCTACACCTTC
CASTSKGVRYGYTF
>TRBV2|TRBD1|-|TRBJ2-1
TGTGCCAGCGCCAGGGACAGACGGAATGAGCAGTTCTTC
CASARDRRNEQFF
>TRBV27|-|-|TRBJ2-2
TGTGCCAGCAGTTCCCAGGGGCGCGCGAACACCGGGGAGCTGTTTTTT
CASSSQGRANTGELFF
>TRBV28|TRBD1|-|TRBJ1-2
TGTGCCAGCAGTCCAACAGGGGCGGGCTACACCTTC
CASSPTGAGYTF
>TRBV5-6|-|-|TRBJ2-3
TGTGCCAGCAGCTTGCGTGGGGGACTTATCACAGATACGCAGTATTTT
CASSLRGGLITDTQYF
>TRBV5-1|-|once|TRBJ2-1
TGCGCCAGCAGCGACTACAATGAGCAGTTCTTC
CASSDYNEQFF
>TRBV18|-|-|TRBJ2-3
TGTGCCAGCTCACCACCGGGGGTGGCAACAGATACGCAGTATTTT
CASSPPGVATDTQYF
>TRBV29-1|TRBD2|-|TRBJ2-3
TGCAGCGTTGAAAGGGCTAGCGGGAGCTCAGATACGCAGTATTTT
CSVERASGSSDTQYF
>TRBV4-1|TRBD2|-|TRBJ2-7
TGCGCCAGCAGCCAAGTCTCGGGACTAGCGGGAGAGGGCCTAACCTACGAGCAGTACTTC
CASSQVSGLAGEGLTYEQYF
>TRBV11-2|-|once|TRBJ2-3
TGTGCCAGCAGCCCAGATAGCATATCTAGCACAGATACGCAGTATTTT
CASSPDSISSTDTQYF
>TRBV30|-|-|TRBJ2-1
TGTGCCTGGAGTGTACTCGGGGCAGGGGCTGAGCAGTTCTTC
CAWSVLGAGAEQFF
>TRBV6-1|-|-|TRBJ2-3
TGTGCCAGCAGTGAAGTGCGGCTAGCAATGAAGTATTTT
CASSEVRLAMKYF
>TRBV7-3|-|-|TRBJ2-2
TGTGCCAGCAGCTCCCAGTTGACCGGGGAGCTGTTTTTT
CASSSQLTGELFF
>TRBV5-1|TRBD1|once|TRBJ1-2
TGCGCCAGCAGCATGCCGGGACAGGGGGACGGCTACACCTTC
CASSMPGQGDGYTF
>TRBV10-3|-|-|TRBJ1-3
TGTGCCATCAGGAGCACCCTGGAAAGGGCCATATATTTT
CAIRSTLERAIYF